This T cell receptor (beta chain) was profiled in a study of Tregs in tolerant kidney transplant recipients. Study conclusions and caveats: Expanding Tregs on activated donor B cells appeared to best identify donor-specific TCRbeta clones.

The CDR3 has 13 residues. Germline V gene lookup returns CDR1 SSHAT and CDR2 FNYEAQ (reference sequence). Points on this clone: As yet, its antigen is unknown. The junction and the germline gene differ at one end; a read error may be behind it.

Unstimulated regulatory T cells (CD4+CD25+CD127-), CD4+CD25- non-regulatory cells, CD4 and CD8 cells were FACS-sorted from thawed PBMCs. Method: immunoSEQ multiplex PCR; TCRdb's copy keeps in-frame clones and lacks some. The repertoire holds about 240,000 clones, with about 80% as singletons. Material for sequencing was CD4+ T cells from blood. V and J are TRBV7-7 and TRBJ1-4; D is ambiguous. The clonotype comes from a human donor in good health. DNA for the CDR3: TGTGCTAGCAGCTTAGATACTAATGAAAAACTGTTTTTT. Translated: CASSLDTNEKLFF.